The entry below gives a single TCR beta chain sequence along with its context. TCRdb's copy holds only in-frame clones and misses some; the assay was immunoSEQ multiplex PCR. The data contain around 99,000 clones, 92% of them singletons. V lost 6 bases to trimming and J lost 3 bases; unmatched junction nucleotides: 8. The germline CDR1 and CDR2 sequences are MNHEY and SVGAGI. The CDR3 runs to 15 residues. This entry comes from a study of T cell changes during pregnancy in multiple sclerosis. This TCR was recovered from a female donor in good health, enrolled as a control in a pregnancy study. The V call is TRBV6-5, the J call TRBJ2-1, with 7 nucleotides matching TRBD1. Sample: peripheral blood, taken in the third trimester of pregnancy. CDR3 sequence: CASSRQGRGYNEQFF. In DNA, the CDR3 is TGTGCCAGCAGCCGACAGGGCCGAGGCTACAATGAGCAGTTCTTC.